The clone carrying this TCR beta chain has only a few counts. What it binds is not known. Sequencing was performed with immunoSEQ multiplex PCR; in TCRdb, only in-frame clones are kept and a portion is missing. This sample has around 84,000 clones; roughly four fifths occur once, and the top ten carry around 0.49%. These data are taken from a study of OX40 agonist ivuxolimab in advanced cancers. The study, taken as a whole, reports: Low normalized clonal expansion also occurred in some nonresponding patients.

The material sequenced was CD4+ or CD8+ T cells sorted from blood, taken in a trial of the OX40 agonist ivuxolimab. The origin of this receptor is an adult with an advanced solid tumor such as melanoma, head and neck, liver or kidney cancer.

CDR3 in DNA: TGTGCCTGGAGAGCTACGCAGGGGAGCTCTGGAAACACCATATATTTT. Translating it yields CAWRATQGSSGNTIYF. This rearrangement joins TRBV30 to TRBJ1-3, with D possibly TRBD1 on 6 matching bases. Germline lookup yields CDR1 GTSNPN and CDR2 SVGIG (reference sequence). V lost 3 bases to trimming and J lost 0 bases, with 15 bases between them. The CDR3 has 16 residues.